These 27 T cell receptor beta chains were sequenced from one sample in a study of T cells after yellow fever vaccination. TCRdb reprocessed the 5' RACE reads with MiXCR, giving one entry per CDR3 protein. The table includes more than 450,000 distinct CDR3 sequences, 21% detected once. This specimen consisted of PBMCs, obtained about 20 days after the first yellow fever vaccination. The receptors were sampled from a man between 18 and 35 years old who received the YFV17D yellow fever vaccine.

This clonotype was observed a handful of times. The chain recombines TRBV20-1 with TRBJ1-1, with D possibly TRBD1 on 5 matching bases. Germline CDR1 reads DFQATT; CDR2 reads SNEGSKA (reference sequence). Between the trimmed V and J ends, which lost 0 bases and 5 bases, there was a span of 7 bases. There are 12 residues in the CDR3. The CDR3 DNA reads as TGCAGTGCTAGAGATGGGGGGACTGAAGCTTTCTTT. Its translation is CSARDGGTEAFF.

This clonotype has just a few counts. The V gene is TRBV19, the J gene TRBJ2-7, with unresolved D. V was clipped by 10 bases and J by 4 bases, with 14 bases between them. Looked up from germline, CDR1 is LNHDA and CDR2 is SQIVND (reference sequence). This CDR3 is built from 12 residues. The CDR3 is CATGPTGYEQYF. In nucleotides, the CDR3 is TGTGCCACCGGACCCACGGGTTACGAGCAGTACTTC.

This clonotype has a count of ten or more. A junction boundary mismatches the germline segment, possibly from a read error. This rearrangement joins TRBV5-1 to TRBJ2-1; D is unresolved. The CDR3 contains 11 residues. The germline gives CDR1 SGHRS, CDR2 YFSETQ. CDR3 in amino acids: CASSSFNEQFF. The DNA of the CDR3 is TGCGCCAGCAGCTCCTTCAATGAGCAGTTCTTC.

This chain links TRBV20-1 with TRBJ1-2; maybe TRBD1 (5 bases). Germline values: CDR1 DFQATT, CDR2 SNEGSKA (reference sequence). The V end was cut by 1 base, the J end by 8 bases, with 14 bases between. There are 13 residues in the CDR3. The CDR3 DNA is TGCAGTGCTAGAGGGGAGGCAGGGTTAGGCTACACCTTC. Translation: CSARGEAGLGYTF.

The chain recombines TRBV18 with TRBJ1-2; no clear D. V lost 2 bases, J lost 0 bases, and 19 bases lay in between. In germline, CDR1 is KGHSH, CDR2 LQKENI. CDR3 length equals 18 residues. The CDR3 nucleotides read TGTGCCAGCTCACCATTCGCGCAGTCGGGCAGATCTAACTATGGCTACACCTTC. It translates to CASSPFAQSGRSNYGYTF.

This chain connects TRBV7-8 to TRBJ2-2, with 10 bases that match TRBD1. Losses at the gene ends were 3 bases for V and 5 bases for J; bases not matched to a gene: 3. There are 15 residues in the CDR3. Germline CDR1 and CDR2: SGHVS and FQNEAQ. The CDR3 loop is CASSFWTGGTGELFF. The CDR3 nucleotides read TGTGCCAGCAGCTTCTGGACAGGGGGAACCGGGGAGCTGTTTTTT.

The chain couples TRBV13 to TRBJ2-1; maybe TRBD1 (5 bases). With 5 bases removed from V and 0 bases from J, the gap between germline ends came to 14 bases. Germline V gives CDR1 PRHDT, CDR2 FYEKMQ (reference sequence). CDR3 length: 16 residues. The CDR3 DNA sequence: TGTGCCAGCAGCGGTCGACAGACAGACTCCTACAATGAGCAGTTCTTC. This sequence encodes CASSGRQTDSYNEQFF.

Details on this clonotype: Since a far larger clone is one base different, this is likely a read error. CDR3 sequence reads: CANSFEETQYF. The CDR3 nucleotides read TGTGCCAACAGCTTCGAAGAGACCCAGTACTTC. The chain carries TRBV2 and TRBJ2-5, with no clear D. Trimming took off 10 bases at V and 3 bases at J, with 9 bases between the two ends. CDR3 length: 11 residues. Germline V gene lookup returns CDR1 SNHLY and CDR2 FYNNEI.

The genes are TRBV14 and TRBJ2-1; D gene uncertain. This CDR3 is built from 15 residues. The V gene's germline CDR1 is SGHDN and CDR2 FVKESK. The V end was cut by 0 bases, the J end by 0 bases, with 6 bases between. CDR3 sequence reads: CASSQDKISYNEQFF. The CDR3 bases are TGTGCCAGCAGCCAAGATAAAATCTCCTACAATGAGCAGTTCTTC.

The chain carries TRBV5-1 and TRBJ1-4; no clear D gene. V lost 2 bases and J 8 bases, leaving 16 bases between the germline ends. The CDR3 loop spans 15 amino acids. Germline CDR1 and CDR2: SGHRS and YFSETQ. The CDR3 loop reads CASSLQWAPVEKLFF. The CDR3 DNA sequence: TGCGCCAGCAGCTTACAGTGGGCACCAGTCGAAAAACTGTTTTTT.

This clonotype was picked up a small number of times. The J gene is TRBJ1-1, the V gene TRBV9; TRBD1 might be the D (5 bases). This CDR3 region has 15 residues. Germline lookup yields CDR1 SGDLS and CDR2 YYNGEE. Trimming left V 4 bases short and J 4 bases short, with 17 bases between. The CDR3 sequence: CASSPTGTIATEAFF. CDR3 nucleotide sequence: TGTGCCAGCAGCCCCACCGGGACCATCGCCACTGAAGCTTTCTTT.

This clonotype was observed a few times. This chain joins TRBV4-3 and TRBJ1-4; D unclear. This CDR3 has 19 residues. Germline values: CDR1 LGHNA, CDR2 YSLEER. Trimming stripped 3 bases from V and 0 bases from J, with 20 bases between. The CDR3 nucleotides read TGCGCCAGCAGCCAGGATGCTGGACGGACCTTTGCAACTAATGAAAAACTGTTTTTT. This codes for CASSQDAGRTFATNEKLFF.

The CDR3, as DNA: TGTGCCAGCAGCCTGGGACCGAAGGACTACGAGCAGTACTTC. Translating gives CASSLGPKDYEQYF. This chain connects TRBV7-8 to TRBJ2-7, with D possibly called TRBD1 or TRBD2 (5 bases each). The V gene lost 5 bases and the J gene lost 3 bases, with 14 bases spanning the gap. This CDR3 contains 14 residues. CDR1 is SGHVS, CDR2 FQNEAQ, per germline.

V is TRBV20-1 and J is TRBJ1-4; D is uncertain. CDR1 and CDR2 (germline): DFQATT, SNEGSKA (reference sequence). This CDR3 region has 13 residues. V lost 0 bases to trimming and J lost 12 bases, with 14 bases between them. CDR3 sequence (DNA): TGCAGTGCTAGAGATGAGAATCGGGTGGAACTGTTTTTT. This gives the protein CSARDENRVELFF.

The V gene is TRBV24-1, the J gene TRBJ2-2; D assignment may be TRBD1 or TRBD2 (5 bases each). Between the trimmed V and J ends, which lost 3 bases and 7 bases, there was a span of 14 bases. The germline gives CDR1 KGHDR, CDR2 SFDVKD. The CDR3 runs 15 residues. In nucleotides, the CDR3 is TGTGCCACCAGTGATGGGGGAATTCGGGTCGGGGAGCTGTTTTTT. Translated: CATSDGGIRVGELFF.

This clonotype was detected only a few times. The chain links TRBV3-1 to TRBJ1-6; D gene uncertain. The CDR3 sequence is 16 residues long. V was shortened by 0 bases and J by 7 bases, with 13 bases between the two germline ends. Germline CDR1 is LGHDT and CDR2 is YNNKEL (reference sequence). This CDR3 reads CASSQDAAGRNSPLHF. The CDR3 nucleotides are TGTGCCAGCAGCCAAGATGCGGCAGGACGCAATTCACCCCTCCACTTT.

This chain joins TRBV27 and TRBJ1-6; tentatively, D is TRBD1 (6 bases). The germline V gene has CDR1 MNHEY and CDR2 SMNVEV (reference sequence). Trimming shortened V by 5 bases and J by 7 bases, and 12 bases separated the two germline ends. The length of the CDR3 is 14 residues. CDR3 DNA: TGTGCCAGCAGTCGGACAGAGATAAATTCACCCCTCCACTTT. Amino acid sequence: CASSRTEINSPLHF.

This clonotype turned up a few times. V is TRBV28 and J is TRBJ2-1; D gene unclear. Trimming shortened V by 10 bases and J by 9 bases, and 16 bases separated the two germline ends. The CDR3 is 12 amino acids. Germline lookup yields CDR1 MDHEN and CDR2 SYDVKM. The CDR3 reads CATSQGWREQFF. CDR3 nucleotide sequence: TGTGCCACCTCCCAAGGGTGGCGTGAGCAGTTCTTC.

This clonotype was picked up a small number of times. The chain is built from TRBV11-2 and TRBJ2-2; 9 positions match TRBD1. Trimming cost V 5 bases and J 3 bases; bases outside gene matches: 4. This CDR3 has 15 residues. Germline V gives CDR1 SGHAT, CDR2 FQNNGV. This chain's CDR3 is CASSKTGGDTGELFF. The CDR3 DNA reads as TGTGCCAGCAGCAAGACAGGGGGTGACACCGGGGAGCTGTTTTTT.

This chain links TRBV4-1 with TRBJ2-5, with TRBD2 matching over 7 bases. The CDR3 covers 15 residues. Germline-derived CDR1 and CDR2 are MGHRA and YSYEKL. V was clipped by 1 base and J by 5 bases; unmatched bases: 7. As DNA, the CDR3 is TGCGCCAGCAGCCAAGCATCACTAGCGTATGAGACCCAGTACTTC. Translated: CASSQASLAYETQYF.

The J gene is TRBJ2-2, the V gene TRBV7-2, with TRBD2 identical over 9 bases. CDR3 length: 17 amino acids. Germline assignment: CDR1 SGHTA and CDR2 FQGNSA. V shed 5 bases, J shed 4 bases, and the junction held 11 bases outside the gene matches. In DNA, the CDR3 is TGTGCCAGCAGCCCACTGGTAGCGGGGGTCTCCACCGGGGAGCTGTTTTTT. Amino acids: CASSPLVAGVSTGELFF.

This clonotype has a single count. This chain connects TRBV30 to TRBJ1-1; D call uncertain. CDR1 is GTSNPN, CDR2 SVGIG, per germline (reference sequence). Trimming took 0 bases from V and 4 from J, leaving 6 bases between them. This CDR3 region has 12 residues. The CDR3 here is CAWSVSSTEAFF. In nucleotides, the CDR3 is TGTGCCTGGAGTGTGTCCTCCACTGAAGCTTTCTTT. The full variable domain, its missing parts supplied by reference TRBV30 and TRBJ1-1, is SQTIHQWPATLVQPVGSPLSLECTVEGTSNPNLYWYRQAAGRGLQLLFYSVGIGQISSEVPQNLSASRPQDRQFILSSKKLLLSDSGFYLCAWSVSSTEAFFGQGTRLTVV.

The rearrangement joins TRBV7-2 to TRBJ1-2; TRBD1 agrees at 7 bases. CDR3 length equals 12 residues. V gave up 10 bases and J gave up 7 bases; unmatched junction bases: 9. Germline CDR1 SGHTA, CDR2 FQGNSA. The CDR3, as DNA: TGTGCCAATGACCGGTACAGGGGTGGCTACACCTTC. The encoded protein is CANDRYRGGYTF.

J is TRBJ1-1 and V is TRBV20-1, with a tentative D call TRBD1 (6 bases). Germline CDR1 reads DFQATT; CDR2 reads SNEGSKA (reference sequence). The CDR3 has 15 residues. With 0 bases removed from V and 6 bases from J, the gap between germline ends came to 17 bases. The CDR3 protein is CSARDLGAWGAEAFF. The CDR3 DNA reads TGCAGTGCTAGAGATCTGGGGGCGTGGGGCGCTGAAGCTTTCTTT.

CDR3 in amino acids: CASRTSLAGRTDTQYF. The DNA of the CDR3 is TGTGCCAGCAGAACTTCACTAGCTGGGAGGACAGATACGCAGTATTTT. The V gene is TRBV6-1, the J gene TRBJ2-3; a weak D match, TRBD2 (6 bases). Deletions cut 6 bases from V and 3 bases from J, with 19 bases between. The CDR3 spans 16 residues. Germline CDR1 and CDR2: MNHNS and SASEGT.

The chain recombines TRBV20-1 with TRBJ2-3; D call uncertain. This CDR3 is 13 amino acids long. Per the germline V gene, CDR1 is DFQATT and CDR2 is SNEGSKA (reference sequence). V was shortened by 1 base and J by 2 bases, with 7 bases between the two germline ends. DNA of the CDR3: TGCAGTGCTAGAGCCCCCGCCACAGATACGCAGTATTTT. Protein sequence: CSARAPATDTQYF.

DNA for the CDR3: TGTGCCAGTAGTCGGGACCATTATAACCCCCAGCATTTT. This gives the protein CASSRDHYNPQHF. The V call is TRBV19, the J call TRBJ1-5, with D possibly matching TRBD1 (5 bases). Trimming left V 5 bases short and J 10 bases short, with 15 bases between. Germline values: CDR1 LNHDA, CDR2 SQIVND (reference sequence). The CDR3 runs to 13 residues.